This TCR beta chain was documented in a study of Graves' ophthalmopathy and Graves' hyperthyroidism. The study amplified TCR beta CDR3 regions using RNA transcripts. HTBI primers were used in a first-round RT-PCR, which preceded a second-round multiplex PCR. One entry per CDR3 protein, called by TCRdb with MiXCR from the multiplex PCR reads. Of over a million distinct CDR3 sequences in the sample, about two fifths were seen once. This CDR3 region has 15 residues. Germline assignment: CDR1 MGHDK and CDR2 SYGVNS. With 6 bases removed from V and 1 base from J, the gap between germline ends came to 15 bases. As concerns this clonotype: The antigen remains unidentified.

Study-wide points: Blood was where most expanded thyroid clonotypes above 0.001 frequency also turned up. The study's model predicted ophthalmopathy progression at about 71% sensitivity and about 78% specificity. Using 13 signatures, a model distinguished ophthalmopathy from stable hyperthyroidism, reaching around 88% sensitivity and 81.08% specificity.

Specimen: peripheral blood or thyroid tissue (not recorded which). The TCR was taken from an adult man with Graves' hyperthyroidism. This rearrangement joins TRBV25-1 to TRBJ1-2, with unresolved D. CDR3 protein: CASSPPLGNNYGYTF. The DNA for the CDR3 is TGTGCCAGCAGCCCGCCCCTGGGTAATAACTATGGCTACACCTTC.